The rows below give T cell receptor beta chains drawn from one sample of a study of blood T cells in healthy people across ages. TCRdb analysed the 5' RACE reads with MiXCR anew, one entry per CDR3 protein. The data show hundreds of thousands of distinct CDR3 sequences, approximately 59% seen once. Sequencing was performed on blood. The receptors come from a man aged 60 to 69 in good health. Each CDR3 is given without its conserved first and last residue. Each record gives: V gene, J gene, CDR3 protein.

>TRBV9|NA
ASSRDQRSEQY
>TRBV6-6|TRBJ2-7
ASNVAVGPYEQY
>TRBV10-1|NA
ASSMRLAETQY
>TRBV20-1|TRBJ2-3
SARADRGSTDTQY
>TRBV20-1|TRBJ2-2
SASGPSGGPRTGELF
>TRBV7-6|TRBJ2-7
ASSLPRLDSYEQY
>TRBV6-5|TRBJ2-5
ASSRDRGVETQY
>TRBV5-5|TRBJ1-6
ASSLAPGTVNSPLH
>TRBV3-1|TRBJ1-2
ASSQGWNGYT
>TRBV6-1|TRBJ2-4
ASSDTGGRFNIQY
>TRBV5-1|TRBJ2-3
ASSEADPSTDTQY
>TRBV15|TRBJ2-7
ATSRDRAAYEQY
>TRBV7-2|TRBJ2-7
ASSQGNPYEQY
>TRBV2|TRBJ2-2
ASTAGQRGTGELF
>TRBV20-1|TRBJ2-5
SAAPGLAGQETQY
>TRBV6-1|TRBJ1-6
ASRGGGLNSPLH
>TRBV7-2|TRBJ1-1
ASSATGGFEAF
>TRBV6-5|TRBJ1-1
ASSYSRDRGLAF
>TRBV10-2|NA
ASTTGGGSATQY
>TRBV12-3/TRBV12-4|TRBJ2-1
ASSLAASGVNEQF
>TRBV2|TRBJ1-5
ASSADRGNQPQH
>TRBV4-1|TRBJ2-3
ASSQAQGTSTDTQY
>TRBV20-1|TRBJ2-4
SARDRATNQY
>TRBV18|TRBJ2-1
ASSRTGGSDNAQF
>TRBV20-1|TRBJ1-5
SARVAGNQPQH
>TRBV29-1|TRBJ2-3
SAEGLAGAEDTQY
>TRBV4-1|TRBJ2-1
ASSQDLGGSPYNEQF
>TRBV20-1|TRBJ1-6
SATRDSSYNSPLH
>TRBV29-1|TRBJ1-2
SVNDRLTYGYT
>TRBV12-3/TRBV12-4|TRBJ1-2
ASSPEGGTNYGYT
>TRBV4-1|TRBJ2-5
ASSQGLALDEQY
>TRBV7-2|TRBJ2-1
ASSLRDVYNEQF
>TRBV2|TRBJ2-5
ATARGRAQETQY
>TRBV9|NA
ASSSRWLETQY
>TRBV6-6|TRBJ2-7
ASSYEVLGEQY
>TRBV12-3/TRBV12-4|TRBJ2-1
ASSLGRPYNEQF
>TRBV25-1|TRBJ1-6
ASSENRAASPLH
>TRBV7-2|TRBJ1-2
ASRSTGREGYT
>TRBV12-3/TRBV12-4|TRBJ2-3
ASSFATSGGQRTDTQY
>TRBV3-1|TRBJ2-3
ASSQESQSRHTQY
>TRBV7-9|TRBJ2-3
ASSRSGGSFTDTQY
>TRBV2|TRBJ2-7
ASSYNKAEQY
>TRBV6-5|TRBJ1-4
ASSYRTGGEKLF
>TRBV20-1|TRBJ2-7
SASGARVASYEQY
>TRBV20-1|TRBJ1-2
SARDSGDDGYT
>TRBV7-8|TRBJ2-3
ASSLAGGVAGLTDTQY
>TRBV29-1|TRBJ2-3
SVGRVQNTDTQY
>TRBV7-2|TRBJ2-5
ASSLDGGRIKTQY
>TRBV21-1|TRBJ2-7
ASTDPGQSYEQY
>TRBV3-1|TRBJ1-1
ASSRRDWDTEAF
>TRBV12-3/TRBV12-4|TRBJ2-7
ASRQQGVPYEQY
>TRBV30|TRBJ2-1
AWSSGAGQPNEQF
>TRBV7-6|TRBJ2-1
ASSLTPSGNDGGQF
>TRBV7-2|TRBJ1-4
ASSQGQLNEKLF
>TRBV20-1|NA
SAQRTYERETQY
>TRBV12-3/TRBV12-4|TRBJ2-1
ASRTTGDEQF
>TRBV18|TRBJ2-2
ASSPRTGDSRFLAHFAGELY
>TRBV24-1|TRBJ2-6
ATSDAMSSGANVLT
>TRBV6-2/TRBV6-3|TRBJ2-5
ASAGTLQETQY